The clone carrying this T cell receptor beta chain showed up just once. The sample originates from a study of T cell responses to AZD1222 COVID-19 vaccine. Generated by immunoSEQ multiplex PCR, the TCRdb table keeps only in-frame clones and is missing some. This table has tens of thousands of clones, nearly 90% appearing once. The sample in question was peripheral blood, obtained 28 days after the second AZD1222 dose. The clonotype comes from an adult who received the AZD1222 COVID-19 vaccine.

The CDR3 DNA reads TGTGCCAGCAGTTTCAGGGGGACTAGCGGCACAGATACGCAGTATTTT. Translated, it gives CASSFRGTSGTDTQYF. The rearrangement links TRBV6-5 to TRBJ2-3; 10 bases line up with TRBD2. CDR3 length: 16 residues. The J segment lost 1 base and the V segment lost 4 bases, leaving 5 bases of the junction unmatched. Looked up from germline, CDR1 is MNHEY and CDR2 is SVGAGI.